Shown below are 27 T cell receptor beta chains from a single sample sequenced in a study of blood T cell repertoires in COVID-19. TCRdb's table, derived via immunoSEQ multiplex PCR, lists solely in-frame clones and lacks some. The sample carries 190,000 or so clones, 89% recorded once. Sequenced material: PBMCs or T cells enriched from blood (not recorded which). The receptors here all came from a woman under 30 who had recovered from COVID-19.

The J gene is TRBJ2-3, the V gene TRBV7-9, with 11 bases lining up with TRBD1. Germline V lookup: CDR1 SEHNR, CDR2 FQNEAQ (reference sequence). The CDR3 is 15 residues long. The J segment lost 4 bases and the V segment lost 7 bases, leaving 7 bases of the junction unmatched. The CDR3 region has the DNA TGTGCCAGCACCTCCGGGACAGGGGGTTCAGATACGCAGTATTTT. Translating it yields CASTSGTGGSDTQYF.

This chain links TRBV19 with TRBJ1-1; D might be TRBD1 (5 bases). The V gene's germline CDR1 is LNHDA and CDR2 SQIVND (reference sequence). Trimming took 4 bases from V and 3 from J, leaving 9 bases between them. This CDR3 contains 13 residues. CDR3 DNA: TGTGCCAGTAGTAGGAGGGGAGACACTGAAGCTTTCTTT. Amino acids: CASSRRGDTEAFF. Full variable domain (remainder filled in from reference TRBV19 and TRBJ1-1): DGGITQSPKYLFRKEGQNVTLSCEQNLNHDAMYWYRQDPGQGLRLIYYSQIVNDFQKGDIAEGYSVSREKKESFPLTVTSAQKNPTAFYLCASSRRGDTEAFFGQGTRLTVV.

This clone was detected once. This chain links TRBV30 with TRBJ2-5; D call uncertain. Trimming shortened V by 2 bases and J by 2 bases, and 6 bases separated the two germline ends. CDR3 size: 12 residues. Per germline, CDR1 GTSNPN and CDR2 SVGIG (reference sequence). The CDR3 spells CAWSPQQETQYF. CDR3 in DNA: TGTGCCTGGAGTCCACAGCAAGAGACCCAGTACTTC.

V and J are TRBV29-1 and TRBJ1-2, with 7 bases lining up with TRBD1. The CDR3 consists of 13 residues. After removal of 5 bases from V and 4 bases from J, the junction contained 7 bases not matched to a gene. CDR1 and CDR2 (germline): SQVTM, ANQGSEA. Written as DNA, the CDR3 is TGCAGCGTTTGGGAAGACAGGGCCTATGGCTACACCTTC. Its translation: CSVWEDRAYGYTF.

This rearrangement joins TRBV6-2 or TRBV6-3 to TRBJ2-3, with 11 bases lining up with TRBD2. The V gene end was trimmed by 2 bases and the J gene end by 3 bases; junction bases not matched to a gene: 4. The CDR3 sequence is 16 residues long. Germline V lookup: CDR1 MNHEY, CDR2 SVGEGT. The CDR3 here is CASSYGTSGGTDTQYF. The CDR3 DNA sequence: TGTGCCAGCAGTTACGGGACTAGCGGTGGGACAGATACGCAGTATTTT.

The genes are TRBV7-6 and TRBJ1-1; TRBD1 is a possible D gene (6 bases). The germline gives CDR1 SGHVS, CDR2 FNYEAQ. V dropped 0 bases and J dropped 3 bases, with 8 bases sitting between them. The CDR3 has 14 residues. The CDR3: CASSLAPGDTEAFF. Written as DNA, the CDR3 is TGTGCCAGCAGCTTAGCGCCAGGGGACACTGAAGCTTTCTTT.

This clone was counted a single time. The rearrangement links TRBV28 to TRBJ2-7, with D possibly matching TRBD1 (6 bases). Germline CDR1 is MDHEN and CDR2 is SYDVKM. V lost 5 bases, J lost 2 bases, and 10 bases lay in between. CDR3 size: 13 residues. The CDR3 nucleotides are TGTGCCAGCAGTCTCCCAGGGGCCTACGAGCAGTACTTC. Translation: CASSLPGAYEQYF.

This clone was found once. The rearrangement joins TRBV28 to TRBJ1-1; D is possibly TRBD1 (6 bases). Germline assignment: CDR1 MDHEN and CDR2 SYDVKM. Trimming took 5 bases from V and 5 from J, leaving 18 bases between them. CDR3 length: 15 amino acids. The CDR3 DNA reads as TGTGCCAGCAGTGGCATAACAGGGTTTGTGACTGAAGCTTTCTTT. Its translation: CASSGITGFVTEAFF.

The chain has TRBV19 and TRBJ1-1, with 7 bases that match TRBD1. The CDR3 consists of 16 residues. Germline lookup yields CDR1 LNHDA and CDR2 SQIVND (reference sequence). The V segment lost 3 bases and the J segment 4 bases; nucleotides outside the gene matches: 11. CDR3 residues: CASSILRAGGGTEAFF. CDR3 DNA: TGTGCCAGTAGTATTCTTCGGGCAGGGGGTGGCACTGAAGCTTTCTTT.

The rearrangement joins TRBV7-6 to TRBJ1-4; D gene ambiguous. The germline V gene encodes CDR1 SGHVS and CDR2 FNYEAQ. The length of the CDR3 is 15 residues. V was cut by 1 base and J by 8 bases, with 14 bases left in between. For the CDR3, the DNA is TGTGCCAGCAGCTTAGGTAATACGGCGGGAGAAAAACTGTTTTTT. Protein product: CASSLGNTAGEKLFF.

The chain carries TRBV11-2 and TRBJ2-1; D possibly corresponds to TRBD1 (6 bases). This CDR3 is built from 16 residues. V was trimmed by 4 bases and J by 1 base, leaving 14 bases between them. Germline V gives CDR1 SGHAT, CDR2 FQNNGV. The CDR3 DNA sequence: TGTGCCAGCAGCTCGATTCAGGGGTGGTCCTACAATGAGCAGTTCTTC. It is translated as CASSSIQGWSYNEQFF.

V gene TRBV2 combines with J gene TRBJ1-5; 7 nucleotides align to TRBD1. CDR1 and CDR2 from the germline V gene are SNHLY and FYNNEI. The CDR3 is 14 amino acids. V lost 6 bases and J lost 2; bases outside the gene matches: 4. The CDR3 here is CASSLGQGNQPQHF. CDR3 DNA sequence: TGTGCCAGCAGCCTCGGACAGGGCAATCAGCCCCAGCATTTT.

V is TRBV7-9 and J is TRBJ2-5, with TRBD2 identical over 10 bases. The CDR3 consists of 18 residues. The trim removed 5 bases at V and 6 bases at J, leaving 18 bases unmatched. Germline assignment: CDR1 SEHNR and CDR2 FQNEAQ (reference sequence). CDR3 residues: CASSPHRLAGLGWQTQYF. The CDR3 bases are TGTGCCAGCAGCCCCCATCGACTAGCGGGTCTCGGGTGGCAGACCCAGTACTTC.

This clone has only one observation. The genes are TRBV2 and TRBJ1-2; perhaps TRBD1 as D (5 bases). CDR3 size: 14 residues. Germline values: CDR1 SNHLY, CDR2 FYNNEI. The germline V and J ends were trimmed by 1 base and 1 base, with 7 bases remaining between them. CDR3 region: CASSEETVNYGYTF. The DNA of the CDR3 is TGTGCCAGCAGTGAAGAGACAGTTAACTATGGCTACACCTTC.

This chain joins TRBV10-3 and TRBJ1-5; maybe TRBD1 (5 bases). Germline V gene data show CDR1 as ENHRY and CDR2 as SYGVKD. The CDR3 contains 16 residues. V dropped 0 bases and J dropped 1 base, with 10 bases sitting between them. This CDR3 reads CAISESGQGSNQPQHF. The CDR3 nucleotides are TGTGCCATCAGTGAGTCCGGGCAGGGAAGCAATCAGCCCCAGCATTTT.

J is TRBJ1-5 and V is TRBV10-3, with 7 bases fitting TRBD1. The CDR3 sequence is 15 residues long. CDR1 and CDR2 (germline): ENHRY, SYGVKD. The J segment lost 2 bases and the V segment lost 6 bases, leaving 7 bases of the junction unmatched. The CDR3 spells CAIRSGQGGNQPQHF. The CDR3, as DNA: TGTGCCATCAGATCGGGGCAGGGGGGCAATCAGCCCCAGCATTTT.

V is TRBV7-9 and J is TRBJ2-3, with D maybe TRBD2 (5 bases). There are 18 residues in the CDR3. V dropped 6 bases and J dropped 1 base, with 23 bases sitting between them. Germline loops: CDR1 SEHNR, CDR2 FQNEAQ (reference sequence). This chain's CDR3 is CASRPRMRGRVGTDTQYF. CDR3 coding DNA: TGTGCCAGCAGACCGAGGATGAGAGGGCGGGTCGGCACAGATACGCAGTATTTT.

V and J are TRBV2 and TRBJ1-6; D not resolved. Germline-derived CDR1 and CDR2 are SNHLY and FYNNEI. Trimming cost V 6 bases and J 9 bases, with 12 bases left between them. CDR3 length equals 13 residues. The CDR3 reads CASRNLMSSPLHF. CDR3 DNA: TGTGCCAGCAGGAATCTTATGAGTTCACCCCTCCACTTT.

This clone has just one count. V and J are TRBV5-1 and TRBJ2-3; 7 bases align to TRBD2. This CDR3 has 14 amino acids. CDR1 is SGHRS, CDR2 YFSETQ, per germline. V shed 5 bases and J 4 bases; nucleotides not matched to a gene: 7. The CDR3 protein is CASRLVRGADTQYF. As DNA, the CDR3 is TGCGCCAGCAGGCTGGTCCGGGGGGCAGATACGCAGTATTTT.

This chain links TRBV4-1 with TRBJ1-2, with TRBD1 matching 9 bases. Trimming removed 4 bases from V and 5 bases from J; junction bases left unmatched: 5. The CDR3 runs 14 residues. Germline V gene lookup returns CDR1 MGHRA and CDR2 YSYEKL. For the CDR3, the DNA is TGCGCCAGCAGCCCCGGACAGGGGAGATATGGCTACACCTTC. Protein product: CASSPGQGRYGYTF.

This CDR3 reads CASSQSIGQGYEQYF. The CDR3 nucleotides are TGTGCCAGCAGCCAAAGCATTGGACAGGGCTACGAGCAGTACTTC. V usage is TRBV7-2 and J usage is TRBJ2-7, with TRBD1 identical over 8 bases. Trimming removed 5 bases from V and 3 bases from J; junction bases left unmatched: 9. Germline V CDR1 and CDR2: SGHTA, FQGNSA. The CDR3 is 15 residues long.

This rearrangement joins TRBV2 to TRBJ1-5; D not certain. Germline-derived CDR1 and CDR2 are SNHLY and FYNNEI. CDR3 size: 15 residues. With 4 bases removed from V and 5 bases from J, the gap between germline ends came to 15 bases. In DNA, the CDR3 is TGTGCCAGCAGTGGCCGGTGCGAGTCTTATCAGCCCCAGCATTTT. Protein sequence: CASSGRCESYQPQHF.

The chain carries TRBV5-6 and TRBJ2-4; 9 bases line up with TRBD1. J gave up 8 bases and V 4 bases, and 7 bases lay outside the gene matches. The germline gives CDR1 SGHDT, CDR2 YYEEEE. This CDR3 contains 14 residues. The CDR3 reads CASSRGQGMDIQYF. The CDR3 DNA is TGTGCCAGCAGCCGGGGACAGGGCATGGACATTCAGTACTTC.

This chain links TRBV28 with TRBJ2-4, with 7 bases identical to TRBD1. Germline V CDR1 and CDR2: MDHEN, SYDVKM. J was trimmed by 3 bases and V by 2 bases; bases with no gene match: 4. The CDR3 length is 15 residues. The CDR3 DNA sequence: TGTGCCAGCAGTTTAGGGGACAGATTCAAAAACATTCAGTACTTC. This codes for CASSLGDRFKNIQYF.

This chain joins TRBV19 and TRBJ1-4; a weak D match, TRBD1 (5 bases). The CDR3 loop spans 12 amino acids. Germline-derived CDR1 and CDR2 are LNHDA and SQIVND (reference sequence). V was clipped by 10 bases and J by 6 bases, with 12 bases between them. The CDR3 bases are TGTGCCACTCGCGGGACTCATGAAAAACTGTTTTTT. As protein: CATRGTHEKLFF.

CDR3 sequence (DNA): TGTGCCAGCAGCACAAATCCGGGACAGGGTAACGACGAGCAGTACTTC. Its protein is CASSTNPGQGNDEQYF. The rearrangement links TRBV11-2 to TRBJ2-7; 9 bases fit TRBD1. There are 16 residues in the CDR3. Losses at the gene ends were 5 bases for V and 5 bases for J; bases not matched to a gene: 13. Germline V gene sequence: CDR1 SGHAT, CDR2 FQNNGV.

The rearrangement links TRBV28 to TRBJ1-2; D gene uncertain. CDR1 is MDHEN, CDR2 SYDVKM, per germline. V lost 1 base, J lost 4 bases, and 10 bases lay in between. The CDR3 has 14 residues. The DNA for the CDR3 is TGTGCCAGCAGTTTATTAGTGGGAGTCTATGGCTACACCTTC. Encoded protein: CASSLLVGVYGYTF.